Sequencing of this T cell receptor (beta chain) was carried out in a study of patients and donors after allogeneic stem cell transplantation. This clonotype was seen more than once but under ten times. The V gene's germline CDR1 is SGHDN and CDR2 FVKESK. The junction had 4 bases not matched to a gene; V was cut back by 4 bases and J by 0 bases. The CDR3 is made up of 16 amino acids. MiXCR was run by TCRdb on the RT-PCR reads, yielding one entry per CDR3 protein. The sample contains about a million distinct CDR3 sequences, approximately 18% of which appear only once. The receptor's source is a human donor who was either an allogeneic HSCT recipient or a stem cell or donor lymphocyte infusion donor (not recorded which). It is not recorded whose cells these are; they may come from a transplant donor. The rearrangement links TRBV14 to TRBJ2-1, with 9 bases aligning to TRBD2. The source material was blood, either unsorted or a sorted T cell fraction (not recorded which). As DNA, the CDR3 is TGTGCCAGCAGCCCCTGGCGGGGGGGCTCCTACAATGAGCAGTTCTTC. Its translation: CASSPWRGGSYNEQFF. The full variable domain, completed using reference TRBV14 and TRBJ2-1, is EAGVTQFPSHSVIEKGQTVTLRCDPISGHDNLYWYRRVMGKEIKFLLHFVKESKQDESGMPNNRFLAERTGGTYSTLKVQPAELEDSGVYFCASSPWRGGSYNEQFFGPGTRLTVL.